This T cell receptor beta chain was recovered during a study of HIV-infected children after antiretroviral therapy interruption. Turning to the study itself: Weeks 0, 12, interruption end (24 or 48), and about 3 years post-study gave interruption-arm samples. Samples from the continuous-treatment group were taken at weeks 0, 48 and 150.

Treatment in this sample: PENTA 11 planned treatment interruption arm or continuous ART arm. At least 24 weeks of at least three-drug ART, in children 2 to 15 years. Cryopreserved PBMC samples required at least 5 million viable cells. CDR1 MNHNS and CDR2 SASEGT come from the germline V gene. Trimming stripped 4 bases from V and 4 bases from J, with 9 bases between. The CDR3 is 13 amino acids. RNA-based 3' RACE libraries used unique molecular identifiers. Each CDR3 protein gets one entry after TCRdb re-called the 3' RACE reads with MiXCR. In the table there are about 89,000 distinct CDR3 sequences, around 6.9% of which are singletons.

Sequencing was performed on CD45RA+ CD4+ T cells from PBMCs, pooled from several time points, taken from a donor given antiretroviral therapy, either interrupted or continuous. Subset meaning: naive CD4+ CD45RA+ CD45RO- T cells. The sequence was collected from a pool of human donors with HIV. This chain uses TRBV6-1 with TRBJ2-3; D possibly corresponds to TRBD2 (6 bases). CDR3 DNA sequence: TGTGCCAGCAGTGGGGACTTTCCAGATACGCAGTATTTT. Translation gives CASSGDFPDTQYF.